This TCR beta chain stems from a study of Graves' ophthalmopathy and Graves' hyperthyroidism. This clonotype was observed at least ten times. Its cognate antigen is unknown. Investigators amplified TCR beta CDR3 regions from RNA transcripts. Investigators did first-round RT-PCR with HTBI primers, then second-round multiplex PCR. Each CDR3 protein gets one entry after TCRdb re-called the multiplex PCR reads with MiXCR. The table includes 580,000 or so distinct CDR3 sequences, approximately 37% detected once. Germline V gives CDR1 SGHTS, CDR2 YDEGEE. This CDR3 has 16 residues. The trim removed 1 base at V and 0 bases at J, leaving 4 bases unmatched. Uncontrolled infections, other autoimmune diseases, pregnancy or lactation barred patients from enrollment. Regarding the study as a whole: Most thyroid-expanded clonotypes exceeding 0.001 frequency were also found in blood.

The source material was peripheral blood or thyroid tissue (not recorded which). V is TRBV5-8 and J is TRBJ1-3; 7 positions agree with TRBD1. This TCR was sampled from an adult man with Graves' hyperthyroidism. The CDR3 region is CASSLLTGHSGNTIYF. The CDR3 DNA is TGTGCCAGCAGCTTGCTGACAGGGCACTCTGGAAACACCATATATTTT. Drawing the rest from reference TRBV5-8 and TRBJ1-3, the complete variable domain is EAGVTQSPTHLIKTRGQQATLRCSPISGHTSVYWYQQALGLGLQFLLWYDEGEERNRGNFPPRFSGRQFPNYSSELNVNALELEDSALYLCASSLLTGHSGNTIYFGEGSWLTVV.